This TCR beta chain came from a study of T cell changes during pregnancy in multiple sclerosis (dated by TCRdb to the late 2010s). As for the study more broadly: Changes in the T cell repertoire over the course of pregnancy were examined in this study in women with multiple sclerosis.

Via the germline V gene (reference sequence), CDR1 is SEHNR and CDR2 FQNEAQ. Deletion took 1 base off V and 3 bases off J, with a span of 12 bases between the germline ends. The CDR3 sequence holds 15 residues, the cysteine and phenylalanine included. Only CDR3 DNA is held: 45 bases, read in frame from base 1. Library creation used the immunoSEQ multiplex PCR assay. In TCRdb, the immuneACCESS table is reduced to in-frame sequences with V and J assigned. These tables do not hold every clone; where another copy was compared, an unresolved V gene accounts for under half, and the others remain unexplained. Recorded for this sample are around 12,000 clones; around 88% of them occurred a single time. The ten largest clones add up to 7.7% of the sample. As regards this clone: This receptor's antigen is unknown. No much larger clonotype is one base removed from it; base qualities were not supplied.

The material sequenced was CD8+ T cells from peripheral blood mononuclear cells, taken in the second trimester of pregnancy. This receptor was taken from a female donor in good health, enrolled as a control in a pregnancy study. Recombination joined TRBV7-9 with TRBJ1-2; the D gene remains uncertain. Here the CDR3 is given as CASSLVREDHYGYTF. At the DNA level, the sequence is TGTGCCAGCAGCTTAGTTAGGGAGGACCACTATGGCTACACCTTC.